The clone carrying this T cell receptor beta chain was counted ten times or more. The antigen remains undetermined. One entry per CDR3 protein, called by TCRdb with MiXCR from the reads. The profile covers 200,000 to 300,000 distinct CDR3 sequences, with roughly 12% appearing a single time and approximately 1.6% taken by the ten largest. The data were taken from a study of T cell repertoires in cytomegalovirus infection. About the study: An indication of both CMV infection and matching HLA type came from public TCR beta signatures.

Study conclusions and caveats: The response measured ex vivo was dominated by TCR beta clonotypes (HLA-C-restricted and CMV-specific). Totalled public TCR beta family frequency picked out people who carried CMV plus the relevant HLA.

The sample consisted of PBMCs. This receptor was identified in a human donor in good health (CMV status not recorded). Some clones in this sample may be carry-over from other donors' samples.

CDR3 nucleotide sequence: TGCAGCGTCGGAGGTGGGGATCAGCCCCAGCATTTT. Amino acid sequence: CSVGGGDQPQHF. The chain couples TRBV29-1 to TRBJ1-5; D not certain. Germline V gives CDR1 SQVTM, CDR2 ANQGSEA. CDR3 length equals 12 residues. V lost 6 bases to trimming and J lost 5 bases, with 11 bases between them.